The next 3 T cell receptor beta chains were all read from a single sample in a study of vaccination effects on CD4 cells after COVID-19. For these receptors, no antigen is known. Only in-frame clones appear in the TCRdb table, and some are missing; sequencing was by immunoSEQ multiplex PCR. The sample includes approximately 74,000 clones, over 75% of them seen just once. In the ViraFEST assay, antigen-specific CD4+ clonotypes were identified by expansion after peptide-pool stimulation. Researchers isolated CD4+ T cells once around 11 days of culture had elapsed. Two doses of either BNT162b2 or mRNA-1273 were given to each participant. Sequencing was performed on CD4+ T cells from PBMCs cultured with HCoV-OC43 spike peptides, taken after COVID-19 vaccination. Subset defined: HCoV-OC43 spike overlapping peptide pool stimulation. The receptors here all came from a human donor who received a COVID-19 vaccine.

This chain links TRBV6-5 with TRBJ1-3, with D possibly matching TRBD1 (5 bases). This CDR3 is built from 14 residues. V dropped 7 bases and J dropped 0 bases, with 10 bases sitting between them. Per the germline V gene, CDR1 is MNHEY and CDR2 is SVGAGI. The CDR3 loop is CASKPDSSGNTIYF. Here the CDR3 DNA reads TGTGCCAGCAAGCCCGACAGCTCTGGAAACACCATATATTTT.

The CDR3 DNA reads TGTGCCAGCAGGGGGACAGGGGAGACCTATGGCTACACCTTC. Translated: CASRGTGETYGYTF. The chain couples TRBV6-4 to TRBJ1-2; 10 bases align to TRBD1. Germline-derived CDR1 and CDR2 are MRHNA and SNTAGT. The CDR3 covers 14 residues. Trimming removed 6 bases from V and 4 bases from J; junction bases left unmatched: 5.

This chain links TRBV28 with TRBJ1-1, with unresolved D. CDR1 and CDR2 (germline): MDHEN, SYDVKM. V gave up 4 bases and J gave up 1 base, with 10 bases separating them. This CDR3 contains 14 residues. The CDR3 coding sequence is TGTGCCAGCAGTTCACCGGGCCAGAACACTGAAGCTTTCTTT. Amino acid sequence: CASSSPGQNTEAFF. Supplemented by reference TRBV28 and TRBJ1-1, the full variable domain reads DVKVTQSSRYLVKRTGEKVFLECVQDMDHENMFWYRQDPGLGLRLIYFSYDVKMKEKGDIPEGYSVSREKKERFSLILESASTNQTSMYLCASSSPGQNTEAFFGQGTRLTVV.